This TCR beta chain comes out of a study of control samples from healthy donors and cancer patients. TCRdb's copy holds only in-frame clones and misses some; the assay was immunoSEQ multiplex PCR. The sample contains 97,000 or so clones, 92% of which appear only once. The V gene's germline CDR1 is LNHDA and CDR2 SQIVND (reference sequence). The CDR3 has 16 amino acids. V lost 1 base and J lost 0, with 12 bases in between. The sample comprised blood. The chain is built from TRBV19 and TRBJ1-1; no firm D call. The receptor comes from a woman in her late teens or twenties in good health. The CDR3 region has the DNA TGTGCCAGTAGTATAGTCCTGGCGGGGTTGAACACTGAAGCTTTCTTT. Translation gives CASSIVLAGLNTEAFF.